This T cell receptor beta chain is from a study of cytomegalovirus exposure and HLA in healthy donors. Findings and limits, study-wide: TRBV6-2, TRBV6-3 and some other V segments were excluded as indistinguishable. An analysis was carried out at a later point. It showed that HLA-associated TCR beta chains were more clonally expanded than equally common non-associated chains. Only CMV serostatus was available as immune exposure information.

Both 60 Vbeta primers and 13 Jbeta primers went into the PCR. Produced via immunoSEQ multiplex PCR; TCRdb's table is partial and in-frame only. The sample holds approximately 140,000 clones, approximately 84% seen once. For this clone: The antigen is not known.

V lost 8 bases, J lost 8 bases, and 10 bases stayed unmatched. This CDR3 comprises 13 residues. Germline CDR1 SNHLY, CDR2 FYNNEI. The specimen was PBMCs. V and J are TRBV2 and TRBJ1-2; 8 bases line up with TRBD1. This clonotype was obtained from a young woman in good health and CMV-seronegative. The DNA of the CDR3 is TGTGCCAGCCTTGTCCAGGGGGCGAACGGCTACACCTTC. This gives the protein CASLVQGANGYTF.